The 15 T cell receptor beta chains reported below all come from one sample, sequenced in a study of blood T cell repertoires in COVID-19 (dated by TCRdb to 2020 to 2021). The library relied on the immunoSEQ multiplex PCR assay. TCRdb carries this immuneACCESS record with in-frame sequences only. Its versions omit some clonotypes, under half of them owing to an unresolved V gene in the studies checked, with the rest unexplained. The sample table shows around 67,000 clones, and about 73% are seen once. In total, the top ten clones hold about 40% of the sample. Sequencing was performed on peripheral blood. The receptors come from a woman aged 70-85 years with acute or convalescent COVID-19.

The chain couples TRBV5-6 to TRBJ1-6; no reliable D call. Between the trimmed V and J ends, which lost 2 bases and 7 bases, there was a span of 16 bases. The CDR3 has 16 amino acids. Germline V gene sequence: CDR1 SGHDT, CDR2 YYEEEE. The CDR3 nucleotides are TGTGCCAGCAGCTTAAGCTTCGCCAGGTACAATTCACCCCTCCACTTT. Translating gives CASSLSFARYNSPLHF.

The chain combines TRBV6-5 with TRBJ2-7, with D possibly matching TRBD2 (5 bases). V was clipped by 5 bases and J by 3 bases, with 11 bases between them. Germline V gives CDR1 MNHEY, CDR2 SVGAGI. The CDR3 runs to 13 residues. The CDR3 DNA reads TGTGCCAGCAGTCTAGCTTATGACTACGAGCAGTACTTC. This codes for CASSLAYDYEQYF.

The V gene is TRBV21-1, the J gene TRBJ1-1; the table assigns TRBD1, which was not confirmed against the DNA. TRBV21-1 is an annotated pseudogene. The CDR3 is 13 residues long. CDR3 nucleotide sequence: TGTGCCAGCTTACACAGGGAGAGAACTGAAGCTTTCTTT. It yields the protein CASLHRERTEAFF.

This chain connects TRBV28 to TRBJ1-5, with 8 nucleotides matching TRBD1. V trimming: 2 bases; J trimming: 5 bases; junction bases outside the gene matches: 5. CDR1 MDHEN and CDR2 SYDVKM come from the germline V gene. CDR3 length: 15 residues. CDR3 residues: CASSLAGTGDQPQHF. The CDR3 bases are TGTGCCAGCAGTTTAGCCGGGACAGGCGATCAGCCCCAGCATTTT.

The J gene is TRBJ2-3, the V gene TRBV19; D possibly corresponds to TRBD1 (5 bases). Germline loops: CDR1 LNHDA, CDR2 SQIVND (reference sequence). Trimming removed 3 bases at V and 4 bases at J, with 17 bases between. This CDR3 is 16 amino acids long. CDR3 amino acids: CASSITLQEGSDTQYF. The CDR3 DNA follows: TGTGCCAGTAGTATCACCCTACAGGAAGGTTCAGATACGCAGTATTTT.

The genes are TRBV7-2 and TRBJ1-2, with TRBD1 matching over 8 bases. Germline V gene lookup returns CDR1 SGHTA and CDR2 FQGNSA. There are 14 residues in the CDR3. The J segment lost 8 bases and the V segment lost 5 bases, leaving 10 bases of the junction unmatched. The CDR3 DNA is TGTGCCAGCAGCCCGTACAAACAGGGGGACGGCTACACCTTC. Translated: CASSPYKQGDGYTF.

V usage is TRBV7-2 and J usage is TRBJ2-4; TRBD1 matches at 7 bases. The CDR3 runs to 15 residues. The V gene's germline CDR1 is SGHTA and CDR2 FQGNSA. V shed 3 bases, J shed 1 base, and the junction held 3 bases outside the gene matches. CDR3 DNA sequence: TGTGCCAGCAGCTTCCCACAGGGGGCCAAAAACATTCAGTACTTC. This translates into CASSFPQGAKNIQYF.

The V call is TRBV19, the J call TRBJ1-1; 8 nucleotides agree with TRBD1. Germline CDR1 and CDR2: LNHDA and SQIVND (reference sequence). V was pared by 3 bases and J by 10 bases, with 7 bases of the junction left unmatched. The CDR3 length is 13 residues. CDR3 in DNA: TGTGCCAGTAGTATCGACAGGGGTGTACGAGCTTTCTTT. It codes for CASSIDRGVRAFF. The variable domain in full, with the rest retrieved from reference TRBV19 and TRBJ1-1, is DGGITQSPKYLFRKEGQNVTLSCEQNLNHDAMYWYRQDPGQGLRLIYYSQIVNDFQKGDIAEGYSVSREKKESFPLTVTSAQKNPTAFYLCASSIDRGVRAFFGQGTRLTVV.

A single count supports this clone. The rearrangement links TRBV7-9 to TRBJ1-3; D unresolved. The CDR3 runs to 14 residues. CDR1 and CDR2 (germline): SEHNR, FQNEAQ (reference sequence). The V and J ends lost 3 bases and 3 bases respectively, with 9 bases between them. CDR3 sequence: CASSFFFSGNTIYF. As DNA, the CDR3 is TGTGCCAGCAGCTTCTTCTTCAGTGGAAACACCATATATTTT.

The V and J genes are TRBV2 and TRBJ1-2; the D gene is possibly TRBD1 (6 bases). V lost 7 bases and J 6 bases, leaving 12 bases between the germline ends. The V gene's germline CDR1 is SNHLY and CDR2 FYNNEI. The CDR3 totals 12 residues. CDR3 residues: CASTQGGDGYTF. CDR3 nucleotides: TGTGCCAGCACCCAAGGGGGGGATGGCTACACCTTC.

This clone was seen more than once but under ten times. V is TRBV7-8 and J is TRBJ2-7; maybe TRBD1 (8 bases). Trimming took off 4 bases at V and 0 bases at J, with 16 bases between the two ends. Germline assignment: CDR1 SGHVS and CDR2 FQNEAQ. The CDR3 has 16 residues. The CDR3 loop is CASSWEGQVYSYEQYF. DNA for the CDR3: TGTGCCAGCAGCTGGGAGGGACAGGTCTACTCCTACGAGCAGTACTTC.

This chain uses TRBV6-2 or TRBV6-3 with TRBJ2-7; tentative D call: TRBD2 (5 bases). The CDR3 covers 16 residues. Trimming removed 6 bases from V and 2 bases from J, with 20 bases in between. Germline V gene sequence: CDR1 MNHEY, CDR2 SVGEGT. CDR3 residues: CASSSPVGVLAYEQYF. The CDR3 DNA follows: TGTGCCAGCAGCTCCCCGGTCGGGGTCCTCGCCTACGAGCAGTACTTC.

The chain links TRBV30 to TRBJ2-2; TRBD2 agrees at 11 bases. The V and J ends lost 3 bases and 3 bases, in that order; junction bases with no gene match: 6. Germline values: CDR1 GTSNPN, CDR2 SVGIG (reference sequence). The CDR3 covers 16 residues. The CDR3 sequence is CAWRTGTSGDTGELFF. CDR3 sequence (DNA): TGTGCCTGGAGGACCGGGACTAGCGGTGACACCGGGGAGCTGTTTTTT.

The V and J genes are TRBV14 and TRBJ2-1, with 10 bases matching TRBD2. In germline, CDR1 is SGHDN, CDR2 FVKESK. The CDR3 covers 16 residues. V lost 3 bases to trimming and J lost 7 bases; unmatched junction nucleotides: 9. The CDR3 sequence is CASSQHLAGALNEQFF. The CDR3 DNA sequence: TGTGCCAGCAGCCAGCACCTAGCGGGGGCACTTAATGAGCAGTTCTTC.

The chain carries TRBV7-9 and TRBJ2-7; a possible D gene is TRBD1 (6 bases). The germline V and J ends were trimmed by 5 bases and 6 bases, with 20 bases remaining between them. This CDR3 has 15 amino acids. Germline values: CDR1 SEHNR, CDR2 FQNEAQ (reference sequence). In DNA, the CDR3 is TGTGCCAGCAGCCCGAGAAGGGGGAGTATCTCCGAGCAGTACTTC. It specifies CASSPRRGSISEQYF.